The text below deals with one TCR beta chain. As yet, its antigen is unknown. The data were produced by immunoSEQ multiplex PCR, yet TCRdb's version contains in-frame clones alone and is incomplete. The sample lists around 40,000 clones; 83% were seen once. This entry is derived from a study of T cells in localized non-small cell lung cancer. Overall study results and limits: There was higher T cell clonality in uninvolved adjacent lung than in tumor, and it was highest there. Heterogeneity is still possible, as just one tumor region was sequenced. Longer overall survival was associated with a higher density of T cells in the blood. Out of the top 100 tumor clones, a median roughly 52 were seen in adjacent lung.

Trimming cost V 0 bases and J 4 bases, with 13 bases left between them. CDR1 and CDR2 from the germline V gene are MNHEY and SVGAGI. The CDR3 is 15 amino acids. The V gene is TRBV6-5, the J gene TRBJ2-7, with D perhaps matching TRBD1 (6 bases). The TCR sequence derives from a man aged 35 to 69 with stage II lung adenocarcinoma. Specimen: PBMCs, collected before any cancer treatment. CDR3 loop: CASSYSAGVGYEQYF. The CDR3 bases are TGTGCCAGCAGTTACTCGGCAGGGGTAGGGTACGAGCAGTACTTC.